One sample yielded the 32 T cell receptor beta chains listed below, sequenced in a study of blood T cell repertoires in COVID-19. Generated by immunoSEQ multiplex PCR, the TCRdb table keeps only in-frame clones and is missing some. The sample includes around 140,000 clones, approximately 90% of them seen just once. The specimen sequenced was PBMCs or T cells enriched from blood (not recorded which). The receptors derive from a woman in her thirties or forties who had been exposed to COVID-19.

Only a few counts were recorded for this clone. The genes are TRBV10-1 and TRBJ2-7; 11 nucleotides match TRBD1. The CDR3 loop spans 14 amino acids. V trimming: 4 bases; J trimming: 3 bases; junction bases outside the gene matches: 2. Per germline, CDR1 WNHNN and CDR2 SYGVQD (reference sequence). CDR3: CASSGGQGVYEQYF. As DNA, the CDR3 is TGCGCCAGCAGTGGGGGACAGGGGGTCTACGAGCAGTACTTC.

The chain employs TRBV5-1 and TRBJ2-3; 10 bases fit TRBD2. Germline lookup yields CDR1 SGHRS and CDR2 YFSETQ. The CDR3 has 15 amino acids. The V segment lost 0 bases and the J segment 4 bases; nucleotides outside the gene matches: 2. The CDR3: CASSLASGGADTQYF. The CDR3 bases are TGCGCCAGCAGCTTGGCAAGCGGGGGGGCAGATACGCAGTATTTT.

The chain has TRBV4-3 and TRBJ2-3; no reliable D call. The V end lost 1 base, the J end lost 5 bases, and 7 bases lay between the germline ends. The V gene's germline CDR1 is LGHNA and CDR2 YSLEER. CDR3 length equals 13 residues. CDR3: CASSQARLDTQYF. CDR3 nucleotide sequence: TGCGCCAGCAGCCAAGCCAGGTTAGATACGCAGTATTTT.

This clone was counted once. The chain links TRBV19 to TRBJ1-6, with D possibly being TRBD1 (6 bases). The CDR3 is 13 residues long. V shed 10 bases and J shed 7 bases, with 14 bases lying between them. Germline loops: CDR1 LNHDA, CDR2 SQIVND (reference sequence). Here the CDR3 DNA reads TGTGCCACTAGGCGGGGGCTGAATTCACCCCTCCACTTT. It codes for CATRRGLNSPLHF. The whole variable domain, filled in from reference TRBV19 and TRBJ1-6, reads DGGITQSPKYLFRKEGQNVTLSCEQNLNHDAMYWYRQDPGQGLRLIYYSQIVNDFQKGDIAEGYSVSREKKESFPLTVTSAQKNPTAFYLCATRRGLNSPLHFGNGTRLTVT.

This sequence joins TRBV29-1 and TRBJ2-5; D gene unclear. The CDR3 has 13 residues. The germline CDR1 and CDR2 sequences are SQVTM and ANQGSEA. With 3 bases removed from V and 1 base from J, the gap between germline ends came to 9 bases. The CDR3 spells CSVEMTAQETQYF. For the CDR3, the DNA is TGCAGCGTTGAGATGACTGCCCAAGAGACCCAGTACTTC.

J is TRBJ2-3 and V is TRBV12-3 or TRBV12-4, with a possible D match to TRBD2 (6 bases). This CDR3 region has 13 residues. Trimming took 6 bases from V and 9 from J, leaving 16 bases between them. CDR3 loop: CASRRDFEDTQYF. For the CDR3, the DNA is TGTGCCAGCAGACGGGACTTCGAAGACACGCAGTATTTT.

The V call is TRBV6-2 or TRBV6-3, the J call TRBJ2-5; no clear D. This CDR3 has 12 amino acids. Trimming stripped 6 bases from V and 5 bases from J, with 10 bases between. Germline V CDR1 and CDR2: MNHEY, SVGEGT. The CDR3 DNA reads TGTGCCAGCAGCCCTTCTACGGAGACCCAGTACTTC. Amino acid sequence: CASSPSTETQYF.

V gene TRBV28 combines with J gene TRBJ1-1; D is perhaps TRBD1 (6 bases). V lost 5 bases and J 5 bases, leaving 9 bases between the germline ends. This CDR3 region has 12 residues. The germline gives CDR1 MDHEN, CDR2 SYDVKM. The CDR3 region is CASSLRGTEAFF. The CDR3 nucleotides are TGTGCCAGCAGTCTGAGGGGGACTGAAGCTTTCTTT.

CDR3 in amino acids: CASSFSLDTQYF. The CDR3 DNA reads as TGTGCCAGCAGTTTCAGTTTAGATACGCAGTATTTT. The rearrangement uses TRBV28 and TRBJ2-3; D is uncertain. Between the trimmed V and J ends, which lost 3 bases and 5 bases, there was a span of 6 bases. Germline loops: CDR1 MDHEN, CDR2 SYDVKM. This CDR3 contains 12 residues. Drawing the rest from reference TRBV28 and TRBJ2-3, the complete variable domain is DVKVTQSSRYLVKRTGEKVFLECVQDMDHENMFWYRQDPGLGLRLIYFSYDVKMKEKGDIPEGYSVSREKKERFSLILESASTNQTSMYLCASSFSLDTQYFGPGTRLTVL.

The chain combines TRBV7-3 with TRBJ2-7, with TRBD1 as a possible D gene (5 bases). V gave up 4 bases and J gave up 0 bases, with 13 bases separating them. Germline loops: CDR1 SGHTA, CDR2 FQGTGA. This CDR3 contains 15 residues. CDR3 amino acids: CASSYDSLLSYEQYF. The DNA of the CDR3 is TGTGCCAGCAGCTATGACAGTCTGCTCTCCTACGAGCAGTACTTC. Based on the CDR3 plus reference TRBV7-3 and TRBJ2-7, the full variable domain is GAGVSQTPSNKVTEKGKYVELRCDPISGHTALYWYRQSLGQGPEFLIYFQGTGAADDSGLPNDRFFAVRPEGSVSTLKIQRTERGDSAVYLCASSYDSLLSYEQYFGPGTRLTVT.

The chain is built from TRBV2 and TRBJ2-2, with no clear D. The CDR3 has 15 amino acids. Between the trimmed V and J ends, which lost 0 bases and 2 bases, there was a span of 7 bases. Germline CDR1 SNHLY, CDR2 FYNNEI. DNA for the CDR3: TGTGCCAGCAGTGAAGCCCGTAGAAACACCGGGGAGCTGTTTTTT. Translation gives CASSEARRNTGELFF.

The chain combines TRBV19 with TRBJ1-6; D remains unclear. In germline, CDR1 is LNHDA, CDR2 SQIVND (reference sequence). The ends were cut back, 5 bases at V and 1 base at J, with 6 bases in the middle. This CDR3 is 14 amino acids long. The CDR3 is CASSPGSYNSPLHF. DNA for the CDR3: TGTGCCAGTAGTCCGGGATCCTATAATTCACCCCTCCACTTT.

V gene TRBV7-9 combines with J gene TRBJ2-7; 12 bases are a match to TRBD2. The germline V gene has CDR1 SEHNR and CDR2 FQNEAQ (reference sequence). The CDR3 is 16 amino acids. The junction had 8 bases not matched to a gene; V was cut back by 3 bases and J by 5 bases. CDR3 amino acids: CASSFLTSGGGDEQYF. CDR3 coding DNA: TGTGCCAGCAGCTTTTTGACTAGCGGGGGAGGAGACGAGCAGTACTTC.

This clone was observed a handful of times. The J gene is TRBJ2-3, the V gene TRBV2, with D perhaps TRBD2 (7 bases). This CDR3 spans 15 amino acids. From germline, CDR1 is SNHLY and CDR2 FYNNEI. Trimming shortened V by 6 bases and J by 3 bases, and 16 bases separated the two germline ends. Here the CDR3 reads CASRQWGGATDTQYF. CDR3 bases: TGTGCCAGCAGGCAGTGGGGGGGGGCTACAGATACGCAGTATTTT. Filled out from reference TRBV2 and TRBJ2-3, the complete variable domain reads EPEVTQTPSHQVTQMGQEVILRCVPISNHLYFYWYRQILGQKVEFLVSFYNNEISEKSEIFDDQFSVERPDGSNFTLKIRSTKLEDSAMYFCASRQWGGATDTQYFGPGTRLTVL.

This clone showed up just a few times. The chain uses TRBV4-2 and TRBJ1-4; maybe TRBD1 (5 bases). The V end lost 2 bases, the J end lost 0 bases, and 16 bases lay between the germline ends. CDR1 is LGHNA, CDR2 YNFKEQ, per germline. The length of the CDR3 is 18 residues. In nucleotides, the CDR3 is TGTGCCAGCAGCCAATTTGATCGGGGGATCGCAACTAATGAAAAACTGTTTTTT. Translating it yields CASSQFDRGIATNEKLFF.

This chain links TRBV20-1 with TRBJ1-5; D gene unclear. Germline V lookup: CDR1 DFQATT, CDR2 SNEGSKA (reference sequence). The CDR3 has 13 amino acids. Between the trimmed V and J ends, which lost 3 bases and 3 bases, there was a span of 9 bases. CDR3 DNA: TGCAGTGCTAGTTATGTTTACAATCAGCCCCAGCATTTT. Encoded protein: CSASYVYNQPQHF.

The DNA for the CDR3 is TGTGCCAGTAGTCCGCTCGGGTATCCTGGAAACACCATATATTTT. Protein product: CASSPLGYPGNTIYF. The chain joins TRBV19 to TRBJ1-3; D unresolved. CDR1 LNHDA and CDR2 SQIVND come from the germline V gene (reference sequence). This CDR3 is 15 amino acids long. Trimming shortened V by 5 bases and J by 2 bases, and 13 bases separated the two germline ends.

The rearrangement uses TRBV7-2 and TRBJ2-1, with 10 bases lining up with TRBD2. Germline V gene sequence: CDR1 SGHTA, CDR2 FQGNSA. The CDR3 length is 16 residues. The J segment lost 5 bases and the V segment lost 1 base, leaving 5 bases of the junction unmatched. This chain's CDR3 is CASSLVRTSGDNEQFF. CDR3 nucleotide sequence: TGTGCCAGCAGCTTAGTCCGGACTAGCGGAGACAATGAGCAGTTCTTC.

This clone was seen a single time. The chain uses TRBV4-1 and TRBJ1-3, with TRBD1 matching 8 bases. After removal of 3 bases from V and 2 bases from J, the junction contained 3 bases not matched to a gene. Germline V CDR1 and CDR2: MGHRA, YSYEKL. The CDR3 is 15 amino acids. CDR3 residues: CASSQADRAGNTIYF. In DNA form, the CDR3 reads TGCGCCAGCAGCCAGGCGGACAGGGCTGGAAACACCATATATTTT.

The chain is built from TRBV19 and TRBJ2-3; a possible D gene is TRBD2 (5 bases). CDR3 length equals 14 residues. V lost 6 bases to trimming and J lost 0 bases, with 10 bases between them. Germline-derived CDR1 and CDR2 are LNHDA and SQIVND (reference sequence). Here the CDR3 DNA reads TGTGCCAGTAGCCCGGGATTTAGCACAGATACGCAGTATTTT. Its protein is CASSPGFSTDTQYF.

The rearrangement links TRBV5-1 to TRBJ2-2, with 7 nucleotides matching TRBD1. The germline CDR1 and CDR2 sequences are SGHRS and YFSETQ. The CDR3 has 16 amino acids. Losses at the gene ends were 7 bases for V and 3 bases for J; bases not matched to a gene: 12. CDR3 in DNA: TGCGCCAGCCGGGACAGCCCTTCGATTTACACCGGGGAGCTGTTTTTT. It translates to CASRDSPSIYTGELFF. Filled out from reference TRBV5-1 and TRBJ2-2, the complete variable domain reads KAGVTQTPRYLIKTRGQQVTLSCSPISGHRSVSWYQQTPGQGLQFLFEYFSETQRNKGNFPGRFSGRQFSNSRSEMNVSTLELGDSALYLCASRDSPSIYTGELFFGEGSRLTVL.

This chain connects TRBV19 to TRBJ2-3, with 8 bases identical to TRBD2. There are 16 residues in the CDR3. The junction had 8 bases not matched to a gene; V was cut back by 6 bases and J by 0 bases. Germline V lookup: CDR1 LNHDA, CDR2 SQIVND (reference sequence). In DNA, the CDR3 is TGTGCCAGTAGATATAGCGGGGCAGCTAGCACAGATACGCAGTATTTT. Protein product: CASRYSGAASTDTQYF.

The chain has TRBV4-3 and TRBJ2-2, with D possibly TRBD2 on 5 matching bases. The germline V and J ends were trimmed by 4 bases and 3 bases, with 12 bases remaining between them. Germline values: CDR1 LGHNA, CDR2 YSLEER. The CDR3 runs to 15 residues. The CDR3 is CASSRGSLYTGELFF. The CDR3 coding sequence is TGCGCCAGCAGCCGAGGGAGTCTGTACACCGGGGAGCTGTTTTTT.

This chain joins TRBV18 and TRBJ1-5, with TRBD1 identical over 7 bases. Germline CDR1 reads KGHSH; CDR2 reads LQKENI. The V and J ends lost 4 bases and 4 bases, in that order; junction bases with no gene match: 7. The CDR3 extends over 15 amino acids. The CDR3 coding sequence is TGTGCCAGCTCACTGCGCCAGGGGGTAAATCAGCCCCAGCATTTT. Encoded protein: CASSLRQGVNQPQHF.

The chain links TRBV5-1 to TRBJ1-2, with TRBD1 identical over 9 bases. The CDR3 totals 13 residues. The V segment lost 4 bases and the J segment 7 bases; nucleotides outside the gene matches: 5. Germline loops: CDR1 SGHRS, CDR2 YFSETQ. CDR3: CASSPDRGAGYTF. CDR3 DNA: TGCGCCAGCAGCCCCGACAGGGGGGCTGGCTACACCTTC. Full variable domain (rest looked up from reference TRBV5-1 and TRBJ1-2): KAGVTQTPRYLIKTRGQQVTLSCSPISGHRSVSWYQQTPGQGLQFLFEYFSETQRNKGNFPGRFSGRQFSNSRSEMNVSTLELGDSALYLCASSPDRGAGYTFGSGTRLTVV.

The J gene is TRBJ2-3, the V gene TRBV9; weak D call: TRBD1 (5 bases). CDR3 length: 15 amino acids. Germline values: CDR1 SGDLS, CDR2 YYNGEE. V lost 4 bases and J lost 2, with 14 bases in between. DNA of the CDR3: TGTGCCAGCAGCCCTGATATAGGGGACACAGATACGCAGTATTTT. It translates to CASSPDIGDTDTQYF.

The chain joins TRBV4-1 to TRBJ1-1; perhaps TRBD1 as D (5 bases). Germline lookup yields CDR1 MGHRA and CDR2 YSYEKL. CDR3 length: 17 residues. V was shortened by 0 bases and J by 0 bases, with 14 bases between the two germline ends. The CDR3 sequence is CASSQDSGGVMNTEAFF. The CDR3 coding sequence is TGCGCCAGCAGCCAAGATTCCGGGGGGGTAATGAACACTGAAGCTTTCTTT.

V and J are TRBV19 and TRBJ1-1; D is undetermined. The ends were cut back, 4 bases at V and 0 bases at J, with 15 bases in the middle. CDR3 length: 16 residues. From germline, CDR1 is LNHDA and CDR2 SQIVND (reference sequence). The DNA of the CDR3 is TGTGCCAGTAGTACCCTATTCCAGGAACTGAACACTGAAGCTTTCTTT. Its protein product is CASSTLFQELNTEAFF.

This chain uses TRBV9 with TRBJ2-5; possible D gene TRBD2, 5 bases. The germline V and J ends were trimmed by 0 bases and 5 bases, with 11 bases remaining between them. The CDR3 has 14 residues. Germline CDR1 and CDR2: SGDLS and YYNGEE. Here the CDR3 reads CASSVVSGMETQYF. CDR3 DNA: TGTGCCAGCAGCGTAGTTTCGGGGATGGAGACCCAGTACTTC.

This sequence joins TRBV18 and TRBJ1-3, with D unresolved. Trimming took off 4 bases at V and 0 bases at J, with 7 bases between the two ends. The germline V gene has CDR1 KGHSH and CDR2 LQKENI. The CDR3 contains 14 residues. The CDR3 coding sequence is TGTGCCAGCTCACGGGCCAGCTCTGGAAACACCATATATTTT. Its translation is CASSRASSGNTIYF. The entire variable domain, with the rest obtained from reference TRBV18 and TRBJ1-3, is as follows: NAGVMQNPRHLVRRRGQEARLRCSPMKGHSHVYWYRQLPEEGLKFMVYLQKENIIDESGMPKERFSAEFPKEGPSILRIQQVVRGDSAAYFCASSRASSGNTIYFGEGSWLTVV.

The chain couples TRBV5-6 to TRBJ1-3; the D gene is possibly TRBD1 (5 bases). V was pared by 4 bases and J by 6 bases, with 17 bases between. Germline V CDR1 and CDR2: SGHDT, YYEEEE. The CDR3 length is 15 residues. The CDR3 region is CASSTSTGLLNTIYF. CDR3 bases: TGTGCCAGCAGCACATCAACAGGCCTCCTAAACACCATATATTTT.

The V call is TRBV20-1, the J call TRBJ2-3, with TRBD2 as a possible D gene (5 bases). The V gene lost 3 bases and the J gene lost 4 bases, with 14 bases spanning the gap. Per germline, CDR1 DFQATT and CDR2 SNEGSKA (reference sequence). This CDR3 has 14 amino acids. CDR3 protein: CSASFGGAADTQYF. The CDR3 coding sequence is TGCAGTGCTAGTTTCGGAGGAGCAGCAGATACGCAGTATTTT.